Included here is one T cell receptor beta chain sequence, with context. Its target is not known. Generated by immunoSEQ multiplex PCR, the TCRdb table keeps only in-frame clones and is missing some. The sample records under 4,000 clones, about 79% being singletons. Graft specimens yielded both intraepithelial and lamina propria lymphocytes. Germline CDR1 is MDHEN and CDR2 is SYDVKM. V trimming: 2 bases; J trimming: 6 bases; junction bases outside the gene matches: 8. The CDR3 sequence is 18 residues long. The record originates from a study of graft-versus-host responses after intestinal transplantation. The wider study: Each patient got anti-thymocyte globulin induction, then tacrolimus and steroids for roughly 3 years.

Study-wide results and limits: The marrow of recipients harbored GvH clones, and ileum or blood showed some of them first. Elevated graft-versus-host to host-versus-graft clonal ratios in allografts were recorded for patients with graft-donor T cell macrochimerism.

The chain carries TRBV28 and TRBJ2-1, with 15 bases that match TRBD2. The sample was ileum tissue, taken around 17 and 21 days after intestinal transplantation. This clonotype originated in a human patient who received an intestinal transplant, so some T cells may come from the graft donor. The CDR3 loop is CASSLAGLAGGRGNEQFF. In DNA form, the CDR3 reads TGTGCCAGCAGTTTAGCTGGACTAGCGGGGGGGAGGGGCAATGAGCAGTTCTTC.